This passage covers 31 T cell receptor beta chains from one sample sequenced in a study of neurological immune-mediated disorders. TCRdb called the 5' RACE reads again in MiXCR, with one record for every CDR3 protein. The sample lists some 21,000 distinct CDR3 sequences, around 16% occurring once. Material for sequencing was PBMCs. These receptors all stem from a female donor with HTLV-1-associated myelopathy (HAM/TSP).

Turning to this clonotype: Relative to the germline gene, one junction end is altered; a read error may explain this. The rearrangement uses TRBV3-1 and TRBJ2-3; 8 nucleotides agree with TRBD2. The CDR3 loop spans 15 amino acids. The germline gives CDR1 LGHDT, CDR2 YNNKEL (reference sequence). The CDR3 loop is CSSSSRGGGTDTQYF. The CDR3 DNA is TGTTCCAGCAGCTCCCGGGGGGGTGGTACAGATACGCAGTATTTT.

CDR3 residues: CASSRSTSYQFF. CDR3 DNA sequence: TGCGCCAGCAGCCGTAGTACTAGCTATCAGTTCTTC. The chain uses TRBV10-2 and TRBJ2-1; tentative D call: TRBD2 (6 bases). Germline-derived CDR1 and CDR2 are WSHSY and SAAADI. Trimming took off 6 bases at V and 13 bases at J, with 16 bases between the two ends. This CDR3 has 12 amino acids.

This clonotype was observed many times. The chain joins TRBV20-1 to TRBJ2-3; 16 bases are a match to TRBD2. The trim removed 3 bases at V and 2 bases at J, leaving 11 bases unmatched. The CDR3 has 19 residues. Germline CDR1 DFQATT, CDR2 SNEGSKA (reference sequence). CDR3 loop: CSARFYTGLAGGLTDTQYF. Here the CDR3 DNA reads TGCAGTGCTAGGTTCTACACGGGACTAGCGGGAGGGCTCACAGATACGCAGTATTTT.

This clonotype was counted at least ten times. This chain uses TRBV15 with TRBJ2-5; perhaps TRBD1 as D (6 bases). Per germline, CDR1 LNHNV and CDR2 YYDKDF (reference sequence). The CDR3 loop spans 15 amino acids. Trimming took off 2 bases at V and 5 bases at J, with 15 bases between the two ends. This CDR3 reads CATSRNGQGYETQYF. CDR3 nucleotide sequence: TGTGCCACCAGCAGAAATGGGCAGGGGTACGAGACCCAGTACTTC. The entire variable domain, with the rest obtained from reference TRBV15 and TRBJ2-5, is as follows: DAMVIQNPRYQVTQFGKPVTLSCSQTLNHNVMYWYQQKSSQAPKLLFHYYDKDFNNEADTPDNFQSRRPNTSFCFLDIRSPGLGDTAMYLCATSRNGQGYETQYFGPGTRLLVL.

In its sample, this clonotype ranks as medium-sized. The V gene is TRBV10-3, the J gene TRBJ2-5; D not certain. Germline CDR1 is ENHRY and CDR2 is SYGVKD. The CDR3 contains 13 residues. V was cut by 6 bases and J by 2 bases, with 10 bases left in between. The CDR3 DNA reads TGTGCCATCAGCGCCGGGCTACAAGAGACCCAGTACTTC. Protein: CAISAGLQETQYF.

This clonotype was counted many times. The CDR3 region is CASRRRSGRGNEQFF. DNA for the CDR3: TGTGCCAGCAGGAGACGGTCCGGAAGGGGGAATGAGCAGTTCTTC. The genes are TRBV6-5 and TRBJ2-1; D is perhaps TRBD1 (6 bases). The V gene lost 6 bases and the J gene lost 7 bases, with 19 bases spanning the gap. Germline CDR1 MNHEY, CDR2 SVGAGI. CDR3 length: 15 residues.

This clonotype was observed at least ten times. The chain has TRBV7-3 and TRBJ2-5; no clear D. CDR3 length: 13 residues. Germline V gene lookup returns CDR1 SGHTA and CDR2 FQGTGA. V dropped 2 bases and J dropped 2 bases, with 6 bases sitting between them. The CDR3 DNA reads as TGTGCCAGCAGCTTAGGCAGACAAGAGACCCAGTACTTC. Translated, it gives CASSLGRQETQYF.

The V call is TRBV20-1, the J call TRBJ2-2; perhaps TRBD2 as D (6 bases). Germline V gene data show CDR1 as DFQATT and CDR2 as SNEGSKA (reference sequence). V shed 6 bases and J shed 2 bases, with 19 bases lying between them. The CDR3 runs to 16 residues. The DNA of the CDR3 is TGCAGTGCCCGACGCCCCGGGACTCCAAACACCGGGGAGCTGTTTTTT. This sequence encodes CSARRPGTPNTGELFF.

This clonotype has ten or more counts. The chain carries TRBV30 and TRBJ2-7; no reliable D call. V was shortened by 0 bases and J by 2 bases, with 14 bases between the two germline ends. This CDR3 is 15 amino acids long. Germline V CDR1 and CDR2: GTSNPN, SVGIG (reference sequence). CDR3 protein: CAWSVWVGNTYEQYF. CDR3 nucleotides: TGTGCCTGGAGTGTATGGGTCGGAAACACCTACGAGCAGTACTTC.

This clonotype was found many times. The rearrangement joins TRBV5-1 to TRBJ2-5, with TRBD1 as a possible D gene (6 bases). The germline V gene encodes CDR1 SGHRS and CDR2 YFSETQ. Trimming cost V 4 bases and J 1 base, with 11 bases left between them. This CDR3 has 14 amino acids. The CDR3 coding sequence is TGCGCCAGCAGCCCGACCAGGGGCCAAGAGACCCAGTACTTC. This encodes CASSPTRGQETQYF.

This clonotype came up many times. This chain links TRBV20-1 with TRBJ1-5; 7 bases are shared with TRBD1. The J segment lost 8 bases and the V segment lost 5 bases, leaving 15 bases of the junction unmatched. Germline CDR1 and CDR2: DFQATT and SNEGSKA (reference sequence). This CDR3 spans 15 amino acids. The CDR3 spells CSAPGGSGVTEPQHF. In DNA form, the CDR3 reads TGCAGTGCTCCAGGGGGGTCGGGCGTAACTGAGCCCCAGCATTTT.

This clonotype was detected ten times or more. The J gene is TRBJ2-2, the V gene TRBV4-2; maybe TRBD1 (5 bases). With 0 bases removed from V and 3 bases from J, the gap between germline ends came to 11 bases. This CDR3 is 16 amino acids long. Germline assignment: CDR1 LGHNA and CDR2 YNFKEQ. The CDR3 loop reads CASSQEGQIYTGELFF. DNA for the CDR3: TGTGCCAGCAGCCAAGAGGGGCAGATATACACCGGGGAGCTGTTTTTT.

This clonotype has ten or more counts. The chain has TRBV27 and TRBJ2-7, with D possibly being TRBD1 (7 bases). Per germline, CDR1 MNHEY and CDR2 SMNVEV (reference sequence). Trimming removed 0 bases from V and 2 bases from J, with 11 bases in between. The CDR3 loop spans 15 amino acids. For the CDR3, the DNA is TGTGCCAGCAGTTTATCAGCAGGGGGGACCTACGAGCAGTACTTC. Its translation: CASSLSAGGTYEQYF.

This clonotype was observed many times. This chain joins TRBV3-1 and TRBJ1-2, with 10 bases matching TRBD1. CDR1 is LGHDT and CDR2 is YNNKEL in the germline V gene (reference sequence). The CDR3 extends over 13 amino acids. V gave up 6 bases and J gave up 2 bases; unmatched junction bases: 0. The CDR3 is CASRGQGNYGYTF. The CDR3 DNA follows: TGTGCCAGCAGGGGACAGGGGAACTATGGCTACACCTTC.

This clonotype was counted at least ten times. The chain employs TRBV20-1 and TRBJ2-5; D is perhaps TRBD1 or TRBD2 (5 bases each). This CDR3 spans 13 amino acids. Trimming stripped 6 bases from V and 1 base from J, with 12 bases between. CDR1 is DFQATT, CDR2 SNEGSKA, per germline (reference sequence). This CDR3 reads CSARGGGQETQYF. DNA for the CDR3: TGCAGTGCGAGGGGTGGAGGCCAAGAGACCCAGTACTTC.

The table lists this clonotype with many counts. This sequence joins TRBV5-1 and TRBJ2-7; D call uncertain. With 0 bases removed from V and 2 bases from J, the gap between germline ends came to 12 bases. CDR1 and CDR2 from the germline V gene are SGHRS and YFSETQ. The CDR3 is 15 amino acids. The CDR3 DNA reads TGCGCCAGCAGCTTGGTTGCAGGTACAACCTACGAGCAGTACTTC. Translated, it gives CASSLVAGTTYEQYF.

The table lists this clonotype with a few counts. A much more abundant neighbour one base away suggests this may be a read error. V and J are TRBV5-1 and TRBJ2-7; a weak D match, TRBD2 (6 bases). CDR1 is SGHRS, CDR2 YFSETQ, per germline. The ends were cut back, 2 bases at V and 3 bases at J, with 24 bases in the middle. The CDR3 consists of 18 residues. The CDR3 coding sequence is TGCGCCAGCAGCTTAAGACTAGTGGGGGGTCCAACCCACTACGAGCAGTACTTC. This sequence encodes CASSLRLVGGPTHYEQYF.

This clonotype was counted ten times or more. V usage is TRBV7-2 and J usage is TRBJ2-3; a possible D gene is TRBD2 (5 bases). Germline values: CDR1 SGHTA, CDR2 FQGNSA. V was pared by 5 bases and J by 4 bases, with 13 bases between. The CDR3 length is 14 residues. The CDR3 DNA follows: TGTGCCAGCAGCCCAGACCTAGCCGCAGATACGCAGTATTTT. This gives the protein CASSPDLAADTQYF.

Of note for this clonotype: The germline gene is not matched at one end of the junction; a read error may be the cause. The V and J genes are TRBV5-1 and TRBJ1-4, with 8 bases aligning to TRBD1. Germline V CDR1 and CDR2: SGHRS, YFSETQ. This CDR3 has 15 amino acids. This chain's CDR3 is CASSPSDRGREKLFF. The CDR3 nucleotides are TGTGCCAGCAGCCCAAGCGACAGGGGACGTGAAAAACTGTTTTTT.

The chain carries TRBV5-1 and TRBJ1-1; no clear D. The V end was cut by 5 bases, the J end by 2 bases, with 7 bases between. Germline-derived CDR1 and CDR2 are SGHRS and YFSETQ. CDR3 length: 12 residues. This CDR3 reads CASRISNTEAFF. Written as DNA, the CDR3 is TGCGCCAGCAGGATCTCTAACACTGAAGCTTTCTTT. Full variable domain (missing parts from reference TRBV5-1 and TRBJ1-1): KAGVTQTPRYLIKTRGQQVTLSCSPISGHRSVSWYQQTPGQGLQFLFEYFSETQRNKGNFPGRFSGRQFSNSRSEMNVSTLELGDSALYLCASRISNTEAFFGQGTRLTVV.

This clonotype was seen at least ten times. The CDR3 here is CASSLEGLAYNEQFF. The CDR3 DNA sequence: TGTGCCAGCAGCCTAGAGGGACTAGCCTACAATGAGCAGTTCTTC. This chain links TRBV7-2 with TRBJ2-1; 8 nucleotides line up with TRBD2. V shed 5 bases, J shed 2 bases, and the junction held 5 bases outside the gene matches. Germline loops: CDR1 SGHTA, CDR2 FQGNSA. The CDR3 sequence is 15 residues long.

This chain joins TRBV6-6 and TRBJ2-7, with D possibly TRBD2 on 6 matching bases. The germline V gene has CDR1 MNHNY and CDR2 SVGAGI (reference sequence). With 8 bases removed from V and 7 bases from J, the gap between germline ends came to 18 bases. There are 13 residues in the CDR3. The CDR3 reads CASVAWGLEEQYF. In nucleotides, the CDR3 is TGTGCCAGCGTCGCCTGGGGACTTGAGGAGCAGTACTTC.

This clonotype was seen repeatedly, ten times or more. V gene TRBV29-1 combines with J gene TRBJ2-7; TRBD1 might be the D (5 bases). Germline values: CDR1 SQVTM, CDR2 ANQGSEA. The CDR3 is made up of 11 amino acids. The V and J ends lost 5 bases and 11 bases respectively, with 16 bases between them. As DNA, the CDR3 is TGCAGCGTTTTGACTTCACAGGTTGAGTACTTC. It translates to CSVLTSQVEYF.

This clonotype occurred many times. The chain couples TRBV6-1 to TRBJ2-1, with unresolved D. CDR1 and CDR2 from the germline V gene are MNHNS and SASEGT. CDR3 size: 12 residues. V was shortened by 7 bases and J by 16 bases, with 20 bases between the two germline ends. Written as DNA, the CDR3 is TGTGCCAGCACAGGAGTTGGAATCAGAAACTTCTTC. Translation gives CASTGVGIRNFF.

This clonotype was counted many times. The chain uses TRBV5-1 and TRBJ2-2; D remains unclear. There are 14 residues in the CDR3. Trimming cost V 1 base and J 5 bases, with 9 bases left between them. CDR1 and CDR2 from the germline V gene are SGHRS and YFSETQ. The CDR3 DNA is TGCGCCAGCAGCTTGTGGTCAACAACCGGGGAGCTGTTTTTT. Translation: CASSLWSTTGELFF.

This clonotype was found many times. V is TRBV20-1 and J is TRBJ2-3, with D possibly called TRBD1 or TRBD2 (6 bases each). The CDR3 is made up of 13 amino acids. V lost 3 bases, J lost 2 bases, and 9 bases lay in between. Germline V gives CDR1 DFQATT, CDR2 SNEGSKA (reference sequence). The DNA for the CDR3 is TGCAGTGCTAGCGGGGGCCTCACAGATACGCAGTATTTT. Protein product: CSASGGLTDTQYF.

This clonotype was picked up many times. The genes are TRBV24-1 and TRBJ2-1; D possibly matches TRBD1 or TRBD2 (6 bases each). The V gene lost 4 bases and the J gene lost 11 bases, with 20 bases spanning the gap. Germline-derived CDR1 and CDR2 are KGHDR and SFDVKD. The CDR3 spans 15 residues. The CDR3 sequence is CATSEGIQGGGKQFF. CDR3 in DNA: TGTGCCACCAGTGAGGGGATACAAGGAGGGGGGAAGCAGTTCTTC.

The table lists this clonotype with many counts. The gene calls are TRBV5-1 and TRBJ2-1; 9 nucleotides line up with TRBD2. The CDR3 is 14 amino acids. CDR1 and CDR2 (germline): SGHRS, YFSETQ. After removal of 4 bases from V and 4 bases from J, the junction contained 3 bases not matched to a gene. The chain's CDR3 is CASSPSGGYNEQFF. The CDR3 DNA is TGCGCCAGCAGCCCGAGCGGGGGGTACAATGAGCAGTTCTTC.

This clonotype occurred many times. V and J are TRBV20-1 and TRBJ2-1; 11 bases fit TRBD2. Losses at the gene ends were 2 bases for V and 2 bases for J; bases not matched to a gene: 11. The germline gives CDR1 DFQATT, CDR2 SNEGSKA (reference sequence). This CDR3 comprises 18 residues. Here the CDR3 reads CSARSIGTSGRAYNEQFF. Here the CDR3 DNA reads TGCAGTGCTAGATCTATAGGAACTAGCGGGAGAGCCTACAATGAGCAGTTCTTC.

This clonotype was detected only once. In DNA form, the CDR3 reads TGTGCCAGCAGTCCAGGGTCCTCGTACGGCGAGCAGTACTTC. Encoded protein: CASSPGSSYGEQYF. This sequence joins TRBV12-3 or TRBV12-4 and TRBJ2-7; possible D gene TRBD1, 5 bases. The length of the CDR3 is 14 residues. V lost 5 bases and J 6 bases, leaving 17 bases between the germline ends.

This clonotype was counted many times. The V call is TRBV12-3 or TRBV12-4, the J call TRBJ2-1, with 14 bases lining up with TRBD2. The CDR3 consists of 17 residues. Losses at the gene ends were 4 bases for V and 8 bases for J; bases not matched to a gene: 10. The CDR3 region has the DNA TGTGCCAGCAGTTCCCGGTCGACTAGCGGGGGGGTTGATGAGCAGTTCTTC. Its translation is CASSSRSTSGGVDEQFF.